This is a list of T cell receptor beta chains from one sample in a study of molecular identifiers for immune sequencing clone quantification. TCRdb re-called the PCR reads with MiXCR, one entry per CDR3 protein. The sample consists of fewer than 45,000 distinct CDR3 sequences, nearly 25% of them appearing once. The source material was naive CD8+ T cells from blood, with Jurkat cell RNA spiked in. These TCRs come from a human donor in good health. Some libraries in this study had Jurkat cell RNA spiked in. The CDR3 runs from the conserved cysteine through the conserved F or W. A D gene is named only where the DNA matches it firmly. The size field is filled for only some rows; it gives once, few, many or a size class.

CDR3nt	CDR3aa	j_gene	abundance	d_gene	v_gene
TGTGCCAGCAGCTCTATCACTGAAGCTTTCTTT	CASSSITEAFF	TRBJ1-1	.	.	TRBV5-6
TGTGCCAGTAGTCTTGGACAGGGGCTTGTTGGGAATGAGCAGTTCTTC	CASSLGQGLVGNEQFF	TRBJ2-1	few	TRBD1	TRBV19
TGCGCCAGCAGCTTGTACGTGTACGAGCAGTACTTC	CASSLYVYEQYF	TRBJ2-7	few	.	TRBV5-1
TGTGCCAGCAGTGACCCCCGCGGACTAGCGACAGACTACAATGGGCAGTTCTTC	CASSDPRGLATDYNGQFF	TRBJ2-1	.	TRBD2	TRBV25-1
TGCGCCAGCAGCCAAGTTCATCCGGCCCCCTACGAGCAGTACTTC	CASSQVHPAPYEQYF	TRBJ2-7	many	.	TRBV4-1
TGTGCCAGCAGCTCGGGGGCCCGTGTTTACGCGCAGTCCTTC	CASSSGARVYAQSF	TRBJ2-7	.	.	TRBV13
TGTGCCAGCAGCCAAGCCGTTTTGGGGGAGGTGACGAACACCGGGGAGCTGTTTTTT	CASSQAVLGEVTNTGELFF	TRBJ2-2	.	.	TRBV3-1
TGCGCCAGCAGCCAAGACTACCTCGCCACAGATACGCAGTATTTT	CASSQDYLATDTQYF	TRBJ2-3	many	.	TRBV4-1
TGCGCCAGCAGTAGTGGACTGGGCGAGCGACAGTATTTT	CASSSGLGERQYF	TRBJ2-3	many	.	TRBV5-1
TGTGCCAGCAGTTCCCGGGCTATGGGACAGTTAAGTGAAGCTTTCTTT	CASSSRAMGQLSEAFF	TRBJ1-1	many	TRBD1	TRBV28
TGTGCCTGCGGGACAGCCTACGAGCAGTACTTC	CACGTAYEQYF	TRBJ2-7	many	.	TRBV28
TGCGCCAGCAGGACGGCGGGGGAAAAACTGTTTTTT	CASRTAGEKLFF	TRBJ1-4	many	.	TRBV5-1
TGCGCCAGCAGCCAACAGGGAATAACCAATGAAAAACTGTTTTTT	CASSQQGITNEKLFF	TRBJ1-4	many	.	TRBV4-1
TGCGCCAGCAGCTTGCGGGACACAAACACAGATACGCAGTATTTT	CASSLRDTNTDTQYF	TRBJ2-3	many	.	TRBV5-1
TGTGCCAGCAGCTCTCGGGACAGCAGCTACGAGCAGTACTTC	CASSSRDSSYEQYF	TRBJ2-7	many	TRBD1	TRBV5-4
TGCGCCAGCAGCCATCTGGCAGCAGGACCCCTAGCCAAAAACATTCAGTACTTC	CASSHLAAGPLAKNIQYF	TRBJ2-4	many	.	TRBV4-1
TGTGCCAGCAGCCCGGTCGAGGGGTCGGACGGCTACACCTTC	CASSPVEGSDGYTF	TRBJ1-2	many	.	TRBV4-2
TGTGCCAGCAGCTTACCGCTCAACGATCCGATAACTAGCGGTAGAGGATACAATGAGCAGTTCTTC	CASSLPLNDPITSGRGYNEQFF	TRBJ2-1	many	TRBD2	TRBV7-9
TGTGCCTGGAGTTTGACAGGGTTGAACACTGAAGCTTTCTTT	CAWSLTGLNTEAFF	TRBJ1-1	many	TRBD1	TRBV30
TGCAGTGCTAGTGTGCGGGAGGGCCAGCCGGGCCTCCTCCCAGATACGCAGTATTTT	CSASVREGQPGLLPDTQYF	TRBJ2-3	many	TRBD2	TRBV20-1
TGTGCCAGCAGTGAATGGGGAAGCACAGATACGCAGTATTTT	CASSEWGSTDTQYF	TRBJ2-3	many	.	TRBV25-1
TGTGCCAGCAGGAAGGAGGGACACCGCACAGATACGCAGTATTTT	CASRKEGHRTDTQYF	TRBJ2-3	many	.	TRBV12-3/TRBV12-4
TGTGCCAGCAGTCACGCCCTGAGCCTTCAGACCGGGGAGCTGTTTTTT	CASSHALSLQTGELFF	TRBJ2-2	.	.	TRBV6-6
TGCAGTGCTAGAGCCCGAGGGTTTCAGCCCCAGCATTTT	CSARARGFQPQHF	TRBJ1-5	once	.	TRBV20-1
TGTGCCAGTAGTATAGGAAGGAACACTGAAGCTTTCTTT	CASSIGRNTEAFF	TRBJ1-1	few	.	TRBV19
TGTGCCAGCAGCGTAACTAGCGGGGGTACAGATACGCAGTATTTT	CASSVTSGGTDTQYF	TRBJ2-3	many	TRBD2	TRBV7-3
TGTGCCAGCAGAGAGACAGACTCATCCAAAAACATTCAGTACTTC	CASRETDSSKNIQYF	TRBJ2-4	medium-sized	.	TRBV28
TGTGCCAGCTCACCACCCCGAGGAAGCCGAGCGGAACAAGAGACCCAGTACTTC	CASSPPRGSRAEQETQYF	TRBJ2-5	.	.	TRBV18
TGTGCCAGCAGCGTGGGCGGGGGGCCGGGGGATACGCAGTATTTT	CASSVGGGPGDTQYF	TRBJ2-3	many	TRBD2	TRBV9
TGCGCCAGCAGAAAGACGGGACGCTACGTAGGAGATACGCAGTATTTT	CASRKTGRYVGDTQYF	TRBJ2-3	.	.	TRBV5-1
TGTGCCAGCAGTATAGCAGGGCGGGTGGACACTGAAGCTTTCTTT	CASSIAGRVDTEAFF	TRBJ1-1	many	.	TRBV12-3/TRBV12-4
TGTGCCAGCAGTGAAGGGCAGGATAGCACAGATACGCAGTATTTT	CASSEGQDSTDTQYF	TRBJ2-3	many	.	TRBV6-4
TGTGCCAGCAGAACACCCGGGACAGGGGGCCGTGTCTCTGAAGCTTTCTTT	CASRTPGTGGRVSEAFF	TRBJ1-1	many	TRBD1	TRBV6-2/TRBV6-3
TGCGCCAGCAGCCAAGATCCGGGAGGACAGGGGGCCTTTAGGACAGATACGCAGTATTTT	CASSQDPGGQGAFRTDTQYF	TRBJ2-3	.	TRBD1	TRBV4-3
TGTGCCAGTGGACCCCCAGGGGCGAACTACGAGCAGTACTTC	CASGPPGANYEQYF	TRBJ2-7	many	.	TRBV19
TGTGCCACCAGCCCCGACAGGGCGAATTCGGGAAACACCATATATTTT	CATSPDRANSGNTIYF	TRBJ1-3	many	TRBD1	TRBV15
TGTGCCTGGAGTTGGCGGCCGACCCCCGGGGAGCTGTTTTTT	CAWSWRPTPGELFF	TRBJ2-2	.	.	TRBV30
TGTGCCAGCAGCCCTTTACAGGGTCCAGATACGCAGTATTTT	CASSPLQGPDTQYF	TRBJ2-3	medium-sized	.	TRBV11-2
TGTGCCAGCGGACTAGCGGGAACCTACGAGCAGTACTTC	CASGLAGTYEQYF	TRBJ2-7	many	TRBD2	TRBV2
TGTGCCTGGAGTGAGACAGCCTACGAGCAGTACTTC	CAWSETAYEQYF	TRBJ2-7	many	.	TRBV30
TGTGCCAGTAGTATGGCCAGCGGGGACTTCTACACCGGGGAGCTGTTTTTT	CASSMASGDFYTGELFF	TRBJ2-2	.	TRBD2	TRBV19
TGTGCCAGCAGCCCCCGCTCTTGGAACACAGATACGCAGTATTTT	CASSPRSWNTDTQYF	TRBJ2-3	.	.	TRBV7-2
TGCGCCAGCAGCTTGTTAGGGACTAGCGGGGGTGATAGCACAGATACGCAGTATTTT	CASSLLGTSGGDSTDTQYF	TRBJ2-3	many	TRBD2	TRBV5-1
TGCGCCAGCAGCCAAGATCACCGGGGAGGCCAGAATCAGCCCCAGCATTTT	CASSQDHRGGQNQPQHF	TRBJ1-5	many	.	TRBV4-1
TGCAGTGTGCGGGCAGAGTTTAACTATGGCTACACCTTC	CSVRAEFNYGYTF	TRBJ1-2	.	.	TRBV20-1
TGTGCCAGCAGTTGGACAGGGGGGACCGTCTATGGCTACACCTTC	CASSWTGGTVYGYTF	TRBJ1-2	many	TRBD1	TRBV28
TGTGCCAGCAGCTTAGCCGATTTTGACCCGAGCAATCAGCCCCAGCATTTT	CASSLADFDPSNQPQHF	TRBJ1-5	many	.	TRBV7-9
TGTGCCAGCAGCCAAGACTGGGGGGGCGCCTATGAACAGTACTTC	CASSQDWGGAYEQYF	TRBJ2-7	.	.	TRBV4-2
TGTGCCAGCAGCTTCGCCCTCTTGACTGAAGCTTTCTTT	CASSFALLTEAFF	TRBJ1-1	many	.	TRBV7-2
TGTGCCAGCACCCGAACGGGGTACCAAGAGACCCAGTACTTC	CASTRTGYQETQYF	TRBJ2-5	medium-sized	.	TRBV2
TGTGCCAGCATGGGCGGGGGAACAGATACGCAGTATTTT	CASMGGGTDTQYF	TRBJ2-3	medium-sized	TRBD2	TRBV2
TGTGCCAGCAGTTTACGTCCGGGGGGCAGAGCAACTAATGAAAAACTGTTTTTT	CASSLRPGGRATNEKLFF	TRBJ1-4	many	.	TRBV27
TGTGCCAGCAGCTTAGGAGAACAGGGGAGTTGGGAGACCCAGTACTTC	CASSLGEQGSWETQYF	TRBJ2-5	.	TRBD1	TRBV7-9
TGCAGCATCCCCAGGTACACTGAAGCTTTCTTT	CSIPRYTEAFF	TRBJ1-1	.	.	TRBV20-1
TGTGCCAGCAGCCCGGTTGGGAGCACAGATACGCAGTATTTT	CASSPVGSTDTQYF	TRBJ2-3	many	.	TRBV6-5
TGTGCCAGTAGCCCCGGCGGGCGTAGCAATCAGCCCCAGCATTTT	CASSPGGRSNQPQHF	TRBJ1-5	many	.	TRBV19